These 32 T cell receptor beta chains were all obtained from the same sample, sequenced in a study of T-cell memory formation after mild COVID-19. TCRdb used MiXCR to reprocess the 5' RACE reads, holding one entry per CDR3 protein. Of 380,000 or so distinct CDR3 sequences in the sample, about 13% are singletons; the top ten hold about 20%. Sequenced sample: PBMCs or a T cell subset sorted from them (not recorded which). The origin of the receptors is a man in his late teens or twenties who had mild COVID-19 (a few samples of this study predate the infection). Cell type and time point are not known.

The chain couples TRBV7-8 to TRBJ2-3; D is perhaps TRBD1 or TRBD2 (6 bases each). Trimming stripped 2 bases from V and 3 bases from J, with 15 bases between. The CDR3 totals 16 residues. Germline V lookup: CDR1 SGHVS, CDR2 FQNEAQ. The DNA of the CDR3 is TGTGCCAGCAGCTTAACGTGGCGGAGGGGGACAGATACGCAGTATTTT. Encoded protein: CASSLTWRRGTDTQYF. The variable domain in full, with the rest retrieved from reference TRBV7-8 and TRBJ2-3, is GAGVSQSPRYKVAKRGQDVALRCDPISGHVSLFWYQQALGQGPEFLTYFQNEAQLDKSGLPSDRFFAERPEGSVSTLKIQRTQQEDSAVYLCASSLTWRRGTDTQYFGPGTRLTVL.

The genes are TRBV7-9 and TRBJ2-1, with no clear D. The CDR3 consists of 14 residues. The ends were cut back, 11 bases at V and 2 bases at J, with 16 bases in the middle. CDR1 and CDR2 from the germline V gene are SEHNR and FQNEAQ (reference sequence). CDR3 nucleotide sequence: TGTGCCCTGAGACGTCTAGGCCCCTACAATGAGCAGTTCTTC. Encoded protein: CALRRLGPYNEQFF.

This clonotype was detected many times. The gene calls are TRBV7-9 and TRBJ2-1; TRBD1 might be the D (5 bases). The CDR3 covers 15 residues. The V gene lost 5 bases and the J gene lost 4 bases, with 15 bases spanning the gap. Germline V lookup: CDR1 SEHNR, CDR2 FQNEAQ (reference sequence). The DNA of the CDR3 is TGTGCCAGCAGCACGGACATGATGAGGTACAATGAGCAGTTCTTC. Protein: CASSTDMMRYNEQFF.

This clonotype was found many times. The chain couples TRBV4-3 to TRBJ2-3, with 8 bases identical to TRBD2. The CDR3 is 16 residues long. V lost 0 bases to trimming and J lost 9 bases; unmatched junction nucleotides: 11. Looked up from germline, CDR1 is LGHNA and CDR2 is YSLEER. This chain's CDR3 is CASSQERGVAGQTQYF. DNA for the CDR3: TGCGCCAGCAGCCAAGAGCGGGGGGTAGCTGGGCAGACGCAGTATTTT.

The V call is TRBV6-2 or TRBV6-3, the J call TRBJ1-1, with unresolved D. V was trimmed by 0 bases and J by 0 bases, leaving 8 bases between them. CDR3 size: 15 residues. Germline CDR1 reads MNHEY; CDR2 reads SVGEGT. CDR3 DNA sequence: TGTGCCAGCAGTTACTCGGAAGGATTGAACACTGAAGCTTTCTTT. Translation gives CASSYSEGLNTEAFF.

Only a few counts were recorded for this clonotype. CDR3 region: CASSLVGGYPGELFF. For the CDR3, the DNA is TGTGCCAGCAGTTTAGTTGGCGGGTACCCCGGGGAGCTGTTTTTT. The chain carries TRBV28 and TRBJ2-2; D possibly corresponds to TRBD2 (5 bases). This CDR3 comprises 15 residues. The V and J ends lost 2 bases and 6 bases respectively, with 13 bases between them. Germline loops: CDR1 MDHEN, CDR2 SYDVKM.

This chain connects TRBV4-1 to TRBJ1-2; D unclear. Germline CDR1 is MGHRA and CDR2 is YSYEKL. The length of the CDR3 is 13 residues. V lost 0 bases to trimming and J lost 8 bases, with 10 bases between them. CDR3 bases: TGCGCCAGCAGCCAAGAAAGGATGGGCGGCTACACCTTC. It specifies CASSQERMGGYTF.

V usage is TRBV27 and J usage is TRBJ2-7; 7 nucleotides match TRBD1. The germline gives CDR1 MNHEY, CDR2 SMNVEV (reference sequence). The CDR3 consists of 15 residues. V shed 5 bases and J 1 base; nucleotides not matched to a gene: 8. The CDR3 loop reads CASSPTGLGSYEQYV. CDR3 sequence (DNA): TGTGCCAGCAGTCCGACAGGGTTAGGGTCCTACGAGCAGTACGTC.

This clonotype turned up a few times. This chain connects TRBV7-9 to TRBJ2-1, with 8 bases fitting TRBD2. This CDR3 is built from 15 residues. The germline V gene has CDR1 SEHNR and CDR2 FQNEAQ (reference sequence). V lost 5 bases and J lost 9; bases outside the gene matches: 12. The CDR3 sequence: CASSPLGGGLSEQFF. CDR3 coding DNA: TGTGCCAGCAGCCCCCTCGGCGGGGGGTTGAGTGAGCAGTTCTTC.

This clonotype was observed a few times. V is TRBV4-3 and J is TRBJ1-2; TRBD1 matches at 7 bases. This CDR3 comprises 16 residues. V dropped 0 bases and J dropped 4; count of bases not matched to a gene: 8. Germline V lookup: CDR1 LGHNA, CDR2 YSLEER. CDR3 region: CASSQDPRGLGYGYTF. The DNA of the CDR3 is TGCGCCAGCAGCCAAGACCCTAGGGGGCTGGGCTATGGCTACACCTTC.

This clonotype came up many times. The chain recombines TRBV7-9 with TRBJ1-2; no clear D. Germline values: CDR1 SEHNR, CDR2 FQNEAQ (reference sequence). Trimming shortened V by 1 base and J by 5 bases, and 5 bases separated the two germline ends. The CDR3 has 12 amino acids. The CDR3 loop is CASSLGEYGYTF. DNA of the CDR3: TGTGCCAGCAGCTTAGGGGAGTATGGCTACACCTTC.

In its sample, this clonotype was seen a few times. This chain joins TRBV28 and TRBJ2-7; D may correspond to TRBD1 or TRBD2 (6 bases each). The CDR3 is 14 residues long. V lost 4 bases and J 5 bases, leaving 15 bases between the germline ends. CDR1 is MDHEN and CDR2 is SYDVKM in the germline V gene. The CDR3 is CASSSQGTGDEQYV. The CDR3 DNA reads as TGTGCCAGCAGTTCTCAGGGGACGGGGGACGAGCAGTACGTC.

This chain joins TRBV14 and TRBJ2-5; 9 positions agree with TRBD1. This CDR3 is built from 15 residues. In germline, CDR1 is SGHDN, CDR2 FVKESK. The V gene end was trimmed by 4 bases and the J gene end by 5 bases; junction bases not matched to a gene: 8. The CDR3 loop is CASSLTWTGAETQYF. The CDR3 DNA sequence: TGTGCCAGCAGCCTGACCTGGACAGGGGCGGAGACCCAGTACTTC.

The sample holds one count of this clonotype. The rearrangement uses TRBV20-1 and TRBJ2-1; 12 nucleotides agree with TRBD2. Trimming cost V 5 bases and J 5 bases; bases outside gene matches: 10. This CDR3 spans 16 amino acids. The germline gives CDR1 DFQATT, CDR2 SNEGSKA (reference sequence). The CDR3 bases are TGCAGTGCTGGGGGCCGACTAGCGGGGGCCAACAATGAGCAGTTCTTC. It yields the protein CSAGGRLAGANNEQFF.

This clonotype was recorded at least ten times. The chain joins TRBV20-1 to TRBJ2-1; D possibly corresponds to TRBD2 (5 bases). Trimming stripped 7 bases from V and 2 bases from J, with 12 bases between. This CDR3 region has 13 residues. Germline CDR1 DFQATT, CDR2 SNEGSKA (reference sequence). CDR3 sequence reads: CSGLAGTYNEQFF. CDR3 nucleotides: TGCAGTGGCTTGGCGGGTACCTACAATGAGCAGTTCTTC.

In this sample, this clonotype turned up many times. The chain joins TRBV7-3 to TRBJ2-1, with D tentatively TRBD2 (6 bases). The V gene lost 2 bases and the J gene lost 9 bases, with 14 bases spanning the gap. The CDR3 runs 14 residues. Germline CDR1 reads SGHTA; CDR2 reads FQGTGA. Here the CDR3 DNA reads TGTGCCAGCAGCTTACCGCAAGCGGGTTTTGAGCAGTTCTTC. This sequence encodes CASSLPQAGFEQFF. Filled out from reference TRBV7-3 and TRBJ2-1, the complete variable domain reads GAGVSQTPSNKVTEKGKYVELRCDPISGHTALYWYRQSLGQGPEFLIYFQGTGAADDSGLPNDRFFAVRPEGSVSTLKIQRTERGDSAVYLCASSLPQAGFEQFFGPGTRLTVL.

This clonotype was found a few times. The rearrangement joins TRBV9 to TRBJ1-1, with a possible D match to TRBD1 (6 bases). CDR1 and CDR2 (germline): SGDLS, YYNGEE. V shed 0 bases and J shed 1 base, with 19 bases lying between them. This CDR3 is built from 18 residues. This chain's CDR3 is CASSVEEVSGARNTEAFF. The CDR3 DNA reads as TGTGCCAGCAGCGTAGAAGAAGTGTCGGGGGCGAGGAACACTGAAGCTTTCTTT. The full variable domain, in which reference TRBV9 and TRBJ1-1 provide the parts outside the CDR3, is DSGVTQTPKHLITATGQRVTLRCSPRSGDLSVYWYQQSLDQGLQFLIQYYNGEERAKGNILERFSAQQFPDLHSELNLSSLELGDSALYFCASSVEEVSGARNTEAFFGQGTRLTVV.

Ten or more counts support this clonotype. The rearrangement uses TRBV4-1 and TRBJ2-1; D ambiguous. The CDR3 is 15 amino acids. V lost 0 bases and J lost 5, with 11 bases in between. Per germline, CDR1 MGHRA and CDR2 YSYEKL. For the CDR3, the DNA is TGCGCCAGCAGCCAAGACGGAGCGATAGACAATGAGCAGTTCTTC. Protein: CASSQDGAIDNEQFF.

This clonotype was detected a few times. The gene calls are TRBV5-1 and TRBJ2-5; possibly TRBD1 for D (5 bases). Germline V CDR1 and CDR2: SGHRS, YFSETQ. The germline V and J ends were trimmed by 2 bases and 2 bases, with 10 bases remaining between them. CDR3 size: 14 residues. CDR3 residues: CASSFQGDQETQYF. The CDR3 coding sequence is TGCGCCAGCAGCTTCCAAGGGGATCAAGAGACCCAGTACTTC.

This clonotype was seen only once. This sequence joins TRBV6-4 and TRBJ1-2, with a weak D call TRBD1 (5 bases). From germline, CDR1 is MRHNA and CDR2 SNTAGT. This CDR3 has 14 residues. Trimming shortened V by 0 bases and J by 4 bases, and 9 bases separated the two germline ends. In DNA form, the CDR3 reads TGTGCCAGCAGTGACTCCGCAGGGTCCTATGGCTACACCTTC. As protein: CASSDSAGSYGYTF.

This chain joins TRBV7-3 and TRBJ2-2, with 11 bases aligning to TRBD2. The CDR3 spans 17 residues. Germline CDR1 SGHTA, CDR2 FQGTGA. With V trimmed by 2 bases and J by 4 bases, 6 bases remained unmatched. CDR3 nucleotides: TGTGCCAGCAGCTTAGCGGGCACTAGCGGGGGCACCGGGGAGCTGTTTTTT. Amino acid sequence: CASSLAGTSGGTGELFF.

This clonotype has at least ten counts. The CDR3, as DNA: TGTGCCAGCAGCTTAGCGGGACAGGGGGCTGGTGGCTACACCTTC. This translates into CASSLAGQGAGGYTF. The chain couples TRBV7-2 to TRBJ1-2; 12 nucleotides align to TRBD1. The V gene's germline CDR1 is SGHTA and CDR2 FQGNSA. V lost 0 bases, J lost 7 bases, and 3 bases stayed unmatched. The CDR3 has 15 amino acids.

The chain employs TRBV19 and TRBJ2-3; possible D gene TRBD2, 6 bases. CDR3 size: 14 residues. Germline-derived CDR1 and CDR2 are LNHDA and SQIVND (reference sequence). V was trimmed by 6 bases and J by 0 bases, leaving 10 bases between them. CDR3 protein: CASRHGTSTDTQYF. For the CDR3, the DNA is TGTGCCAGTAGACACGGGACTAGCACAGATACGCAGTATTTT.

The table lists this clonotype with a few counts. V gene TRBV10-3 combines with J gene TRBJ2-5; 9 bases line up with TRBD2. This CDR3 is built from 16 residues. The V gene end was trimmed by 4 bases and the J gene end by 2 bases; junction bases not matched to a gene: 8. CDR1 and CDR2 (germline): ENHRY, SYGVKD. In DNA, the CDR3 is TGTGCCATCAGTGGCATGAGGACTAGCGCGCAAGAGACCCAGTACTTC. This sequence encodes CAISGMRTSAQETQYF.

In its sample, this clonotype was seen a few times. This chain joins TRBV9 and TRBJ2-1, with 7 nucleotides matching TRBD2. Germline trimming cut 0 bases from V and 7 bases from J; bases unmatched to any gene: 4. This CDR3 region has 14 residues. CDR1 SGDLS and CDR2 YYNGEE come from the germline V gene. DNA for the CDR3: TGTGCCAGCAGCGTAGGGGGAGGGACGAATGAGCAGTTCTTC. This encodes CASSVGGGTNEQFF.

This clonotype was observed a few times. The chain is built from TRBV12-3 or TRBV12-4 and TRBJ2-5; D might be TRBD2 (5 bases). The CDR3 is made up of 13 amino acids. V was pared by 6 bases and J by 5 bases, with 13 bases between. CDR3 sequence: CASRRVGSETQYF. Written as DNA, the CDR3 is TGTGCCAGCAGGAGGGTGGGTTCGGAGACCCAGTACTTC.

The chain uses TRBV27 and TRBJ2-1; D could derive from TRBD1 or TRBD2 (5 bases each). This CDR3 has 14 amino acids. Trimming stripped 4 bases from V and 2 bases from J, with 9 bases between. Germline V CDR1 and CDR2: MNHEY, SMNVEV (reference sequence). The DNA of the CDR3 is TGTGCCAGCAGTTCGTGGGACGCCTACAATGAGCAGTTCTTC. This translates into CASSSWDAYNEQFF.

V is TRBV27 and J is TRBJ2-7, with D perhaps assigned TRBD1 or TRBD2 (5 bases each). The CDR3 spans 14 residues. Trimming stripped 5 bases from V and 7 bases from J, with 18 bases between. The V gene's germline CDR1 is MNHEY and CDR2 SMNVEV (reference sequence). The CDR3 DNA is TGTGCCAGCAGTCCGATAACTGGGGCGGGTGAGCAGTACTTC. Amino acid sequence: CASSPITGAGEQYF.

This chain links TRBV12-3 or TRBV12-4 with TRBJ1-2; tentatively, D is TRBD1 (6 bases). Between the trimmed V and J ends, which lost 11 bases and 5 bases, there was a span of 21 bases. This CDR3 is 14 amino acids long. CDR3: CAGTTGGGRYGYTF. DNA for the CDR3: TGTGCCGGGACCACGGGAGGGGGTCGGTATGGCTACACCTTC.

This chain connects TRBV30 to TRBJ1-2; 10 bases are a match to TRBD1. CDR3 length: 14 residues. The V and J ends lost 4 bases and 6 bases, in that order; junction bases with no gene match: 8. The germline V gene encodes CDR1 GTSNPN and CDR2 SVGIG (reference sequence). CDR3 coding DNA: TGTGCCTGGAAGAGAGTTGGGACAGGGGATGGCTACACCTTC. It codes for CAWKRVGTGDGYTF.

This clonotype was seen repeatedly, ten times or more. The CDR3 nucleotides are TGTGCCAGCAGTTTAATGGGAGATACGCAGTATTTT. It codes for CASSLMGDTQYF. The rearrangement joins TRBV6-5 to TRBJ2-3; D is uncertain. Germline values: CDR1 MNHEY, CDR2 SVGAGI. CDR3 length equals 12 residues. Trimming took 4 bases from V and 5 from J, leaving 7 bases between them.

In its sample, this clonotype was seen many times. CDR3 nucleotides: TGTGCCAGCAGTTACTCGAGGGGACAGGGCTCTGAAAAACTGTTTTTT. Its protein is CASSYSRGQGSEKLFF. This chain uses TRBV6-5 with TRBJ1-4, with 9 positions matching TRBD1. Losses at the gene ends were 0 bases for V and 7 bases for J; bases not matched to a gene: 6. Per germline, CDR1 MNHEY and CDR2 SVGAGI. This CDR3 has 16 amino acids.